This T cell receptor beta chain derives from a study of post-analysis software for immune sequencing data. Study-wide background: Relapsing-remitting, secondary progressive and progressive-relapsing multiple sclerosis were all included among the disease courses. Study results and limitations: In patients, about 5 TRBV segments were more frequent than in controls, with TRBV5-6, TRBV5-1 and TRBV20-1 among them.

V lost 4 bases to trimming and J lost 1 base, with 14 bases between them. There are 14 residues in the CDR3. From germline, CDR1 is SQVTM and CDR2 ANQGSEA. On this clonotype itself: Its target is unknown.

Unique molecular identifiers were carried by the TCR beta cDNA libraries. Between about 0.85 and 10 million T cells gave rise to roughly 0.5 million cDNA molecules. TCRdb redid the calling of the PCR reads with MiXCR, one entry per CDR3 protein. The profile covers about 540,000 distinct CDR3 sequences, with around 36% appearing a single time and roughly 6% taken by the ten largest. Sample: blood. The origin of this receptor is a girl aged 2-17 years with multiple sclerosis. The V and J genes are TRBV29-1 and TRBJ2-7; the D gene is possibly TRBD2 (6 bases). CDR3 sequence: CSVVGQEGSYEQYF. CDR3 coding DNA: TGCAGCGTTGTAGGTCAGGAGGGTTCCTACGAGCAGTACTTC.